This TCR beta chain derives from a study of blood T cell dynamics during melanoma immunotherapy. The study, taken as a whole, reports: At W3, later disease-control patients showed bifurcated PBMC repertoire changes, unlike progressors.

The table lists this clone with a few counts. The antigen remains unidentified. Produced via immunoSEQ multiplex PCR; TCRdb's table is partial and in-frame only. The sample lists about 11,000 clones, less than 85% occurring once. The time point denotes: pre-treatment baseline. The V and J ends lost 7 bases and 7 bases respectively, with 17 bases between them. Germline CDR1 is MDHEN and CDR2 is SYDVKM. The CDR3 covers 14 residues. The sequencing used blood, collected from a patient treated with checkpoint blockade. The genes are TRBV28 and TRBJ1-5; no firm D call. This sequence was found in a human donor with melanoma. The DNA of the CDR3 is TGTGCCAGCATTAAGGGTTACGAGGCCCAGCCCCAGCATTTT. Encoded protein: CASIKGYEAQPQHF.